This T cell receptor (beta chain) is drawn from a study of blood T cells in healthy people across ages. CDR1 is SGHTA, CDR2 FQGNSA, per germline. The CDR3 length is 14 residues. With V trimmed by 5 bases and J by 4 bases, 7 bases remained unmatched. Primers used in a second PCR of about 7 to 12 cycles were a sample-barcoded 5' primer and a J-beta primer mix. One entry per CDR3 protein, called by TCRdb with MiXCR from the 5' RACE reads. The data hold about 970,000 distinct CDR3 sequences, with roughly 47% observed a single time. This TCR was recovered from a woman aged 60-70 years in good health. Sequencing was performed on blood. The chain is built from TRBV7-2 and TRBJ2-5; 7 nucleotides line up with TRBD1. The CDR3 DNA reads TGTGCCAGCAGCCGACCACAGGGGAGAGAGACCCAGTACTTC. This codes for CASSRPQGRETQYF.